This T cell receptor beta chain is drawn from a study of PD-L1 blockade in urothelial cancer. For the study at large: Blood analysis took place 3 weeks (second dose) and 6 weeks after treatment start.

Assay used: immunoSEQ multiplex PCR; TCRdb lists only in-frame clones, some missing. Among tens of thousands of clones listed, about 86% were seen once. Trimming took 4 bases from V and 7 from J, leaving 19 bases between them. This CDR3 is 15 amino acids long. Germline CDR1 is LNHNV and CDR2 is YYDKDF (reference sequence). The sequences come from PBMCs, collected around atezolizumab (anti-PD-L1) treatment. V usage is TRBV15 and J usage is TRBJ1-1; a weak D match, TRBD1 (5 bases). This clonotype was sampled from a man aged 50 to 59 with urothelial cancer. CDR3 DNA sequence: TGTGCCACCAGCACCCCTGGCATGAGGACAAATGAAGCTTTCTTT. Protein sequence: CATSTPGMRTNEAFF.